These 29 T cell receptor beta chains were sequenced from one sample in a study of vaccination effects on CD4 cells after COVID-19. The table came from immunoSEQ multiplex PCR; TCRdb's copy has only in-frame clones and leaves some out. The repertoire includes about 66,000 clones, roughly four fifths of them detected once, and more than 2% sits in the top ten. Between days 9 and 11 of culture, CD4+ T cells were separated out. The participants, recipients of two vaccine doses, got either BNT162b2 or mRNA-1273. These receptors have no identified antigens. Source: CD4+ T cells from PBMCs cultured without peptide, taken after COVID-19 vaccination. These receptors all stem from a human donor who received a COVID-19 vaccine.

The V gene is TRBV19, the J gene TRBJ1-4, with D possibly being TRBD1 (5 bases). Germline lookup yields CDR1 LNHDA and CDR2 SQIVND (reference sequence). Trimming pared 4 bases from V and 8 bases from J, leaving 14 bases between. This CDR3 is built from 14 residues. The CDR3 sequence: CASSRGTQGEKLFF. CDR3 bases: TGTGCCAGTAGTAGGGGGACCCAAGGAGAAAAACTGTTTTTT. Combining the CDR3 with reference TRBV19 and TRBJ1-4 gives the whole variable domain DGGITQSPKYLFRKEGQNVTLSCEQNLNHDAMYWYRQDPGQGLRLIYYSQIVNDFQKGDIAEGYSVSREKKESFPLTVTSAQKNPTAFYLCASSRGTQGEKLFFGSGTQLSVL.

This chain links TRBV15 with TRBJ1-5; tentative D call: TRBD1 (5 bases). The CDR3 sequence is 15 residues long. V lost 0 bases, J lost 7 bases, and 13 bases lay in between. Germline CDR1 LNHNV, CDR2 YYDKDF (reference sequence). CDR3 residues: CATSRDPGDGQPQHF. For the CDR3, the DNA is TGTGCCACCAGCAGAGATCCGGGGGACGGGCAGCCCCAGCATTTT.

The genes are TRBV5-1 and TRBJ1-1, with D maybe TRBD1 (5 bases). The germline V and J ends were trimmed by 1 base and 5 bases, with 15 bases remaining between them. This CDR3 has 15 residues. Germline values: CDR1 SGHRS, CDR2 YFSETQ. CDR3 in amino acids: CASSLRVGERTEAFF. CDR3 bases: TGCGCCAGCAGCTTGCGGGTAGGGGAGCGGACTGAAGCTTTCTTT.

This clone was found once. V usage is TRBV27 and J usage is TRBJ2-3; maybe TRBD2 (6 bases). This CDR3 has 14 amino acids. Germline V lookup: CDR1 MNHEY, CDR2 SMNVEV (reference sequence). With 2 bases removed from V and 5 bases from J, the gap between germline ends came to 11 bases. In DNA, the CDR3 is TGTGCCAGCAGTTTAGCGGGACCTGAAGATACGCAGTATTTT. Amino acid sequence: CASSLAGPEDTQYF.

The rearrangement links TRBV5-4 to TRBJ2-5; perhaps D is TRBD1 or TRBD2 (5 bases each). CDR1 SGHNT and CDR2 YYREEE come from the germline V gene (reference sequence). The V end lost 6 bases, the J end lost 5 bases, and 14 bases lay between the germline ends. This CDR3 contains 13 residues. This chain's CDR3 is CASTATGLETQYF. Here the CDR3 DNA reads TGTGCCAGCACCGCGACGGGGCTGGAGACCCAGTACTTC.

The chain couples TRBV6-1 to TRBJ2-1, with 7 positions matching TRBD1. With 0 bases clipped from V and 0 bases from J, the junction kept 5 bases outside the gene matches. The CDR3 sequence is 17 residues long. Germline-derived CDR1 and CDR2 are MNHNS and SASEGT. The CDR3 is CASSEALAGGSYNEQFF. The DNA for the CDR3 is TGTGCCAGCAGTGAAGCGTTGGCAGGGGGCTCCTACAATGAGCAGTTCTTC.

J is TRBJ1-1 and V is TRBV28; maybe TRBD1 (5 bases). CDR1 is MDHEN and CDR2 is SYDVKM in the germline V gene. The CDR3 runs 16 residues. Trimming took 6 bases from V and 4 from J, leaving 21 bases between them. As DNA, the CDR3 is TGTGCCAGCAGGCCTCCCGGGACCCTGAGCTTCACTGAAGCTTTCTTT. Residues: CASRPPGTLSFTEAFF.

V usage is TRBV7-8 and J usage is TRBJ1-6; TRBD1 is a possible D gene (5 bases). V was shortened by 4 bases and J by 2 bases, with 9 bases between the two germline ends. The CDR3 contains 15 residues. CDR1 and CDR2 (germline): SGHVS, FQNEAQ. The CDR3 nucleotides read TGTGCCAGCAGCTCGGGGGTTACCTATAATTCACCCCTCCACTTT. It yields the protein CASSSGVTYNSPLHF. Filled out from reference TRBV7-8 and TRBJ1-6, the complete variable domain reads GAGVSQSPRYKVAKRGQDVALRCDPISGHVSLFWYQQALGQGPEFLTYFQNEAQLDKSGLPSDRFFAERPEGSVSTLKIQRTQQEDSAVYLCASSSGVTYNSPLHFGNGTRLTVT.

The chain employs TRBV24-1 and TRBJ2-3; 9 nucleotides line up with TRBD2. CDR3 length: 16 amino acids. Trimming removed 2 bases from V and 7 bases from J; junction bases left unmatched: 9. Germline loops: CDR1 KGHDR, CDR2 SFDVKD. CDR3 in amino acids: CATSDSLAGGPYTQYF. CDR3 nucleotides: TGTGCCACCAGTGATTCGCTGGCGGGGGGGCCGTATACGCAGTATTTT.

This clone was picked up a small number of times. This rearrangement joins TRBV29-1 to TRBJ2-2; perhaps TRBD2 as D (5 bases). Germline assignment: CDR1 SQVTM and CDR2 ANQGSEA. The CDR3 contains 13 residues. V lost 6 bases and J lost 2, with 10 bases in between. This chain's CDR3 is CSVRRSNTGELFF. The CDR3 DNA reads TGCAGCGTGCGGAGGTCAAACACCGGGGAGCTGTTTTTT.

The CDR3 bases are TGTGCCAGCAGTAGGGCCCCACAAGCGGGGGGCACAGATACGCAGTATTTT. It codes for CASSRAPQAGGTDTQYF. V and J are TRBV9 and TRBJ2-3; TRBD2 aligns across 8 bases. CDR3 size: 17 residues. The V segment lost 5 bases and the J segment 1 base; nucleotides outside the gene matches: 12. The germline CDR1 and CDR2 sequences are SGDLS and YYNGEE.

The V call is TRBV3-1 (or the pseudogene TRBV3-2), the J call TRBJ1-1; D gene uncertain. The V gene's germline CDR1 is LGHDT and CDR2 YNNKEL (reference sequence). The CDR3 covers 14 residues. V lost 0 bases to trimming and J lost 2 bases, with 7 bases between them. DNA of the CDR3: TGTGCCAGCAGCCAAGAGGTGGGAAACACTGAAGCTTTCTTT. Residues: CASSQEVGNTEAFF.

The V and J genes are TRBV6-6 and TRBJ2-7; D may be TRBD1 or TRBD2 (5 bases each). The CDR3 has 14 residues. Germline assignment: CDR1 MNHNY and CDR2 SVGAGI (reference sequence). The V gene lost 6 bases and the J gene lost 2 bases, with 14 bases spanning the gap. The CDR3 is CASRSDPGPYEQYV. The CDR3 nucleotides are TGTGCCAGCAGATCGGACCCGGGACCCTACGAGCAGTACGTC.

This chain joins TRBV3-1 (or the pseudogene TRBV3-2) and TRBJ1-3, with a weak D call TRBD1 (6 bases). Germline loops: CDR1 LGHDT, CDR2 YNNKEL (reference sequence). V lost 4 bases, J lost 0 bases, and 13 bases lay in between. This CDR3 is 16 amino acids long. The CDR3 sequence is CASSPRGSHSGNTIYF. The CDR3 bases are TGTGCCAGCAGCCCCAGGGGAAGTCACTCTGGAAACACCATATATTTT.

The V gene is TRBV2, the J gene TRBJ2-1; 7 bases are a match to TRBD2. J was trimmed by 6 bases and V by 4 bases; bases with no gene match: 6. CDR1 SNHLY and CDR2 FYNNEI come from the germline V gene. CDR3 length: 14 amino acids. CDR3 protein: CASSGTRGANEQFF. DNA for the CDR3: TGTGCCAGCAGTGGGACTAGAGGGGCCAATGAGCAGTTCTTC.

The chain is built from TRBV18 and TRBJ2-7; a weak D match, TRBD1 (5 bases). The CDR3 loop spans 16 amino acids. Germline CDR1 reads KGHSH; CDR2 reads LQKENI. Between the trimmed V and J ends, which lost 6 bases and 4 bases, there was a span of 22 bases. The CDR3 here is CASSDMGRKHGYEQYV. DNA of the CDR3: TGTGCCAGCTCCGACATGGGGCGCAAGCACGGGTACGAGCAGTACGTC.

The J gene is TRBJ2-7, the V gene TRBV18; 8 bases are shared with TRBD1. This CDR3 spans 12 amino acids. The junction had 4 bases not matched to a gene; V was cut back by 6 bases and J by 6 bases. CDR1 is KGHSH, CDR2 LQKENI, per germline. CDR3 residues: CASSRTGREQYV. The CDR3, as DNA: TGTGCCAGCTCGCGGACAGGGCGCGAGCAGTACGTC.

The chain joins TRBV5-1 to TRBJ2-2; D might be TRBD2 (5 bases). This CDR3 has 15 amino acids. Trimming pared 0 bases from V and 5 bases from J, leaving 11 bases between. Germline CDR1 is SGHRS and CDR2 is YFSETQ. The CDR3 nucleotides read TGCGCCAGCAGCTTGGCGTCGGGGTTGACCGGGGAGCTGTTTTTT. Translated, it gives CASSLASGLTGELFF.

In DNA, the CDR3 is TGCAGTGCTAGTTTAGGGACAGGGGAAACCTACGAGCAGTACGTC. It codes for CSASLGTGETYEQYV. The rearrangement links TRBV20-1 to TRBJ2-7; 10 bases map to TRBD1. The junction had 7 bases not matched to a gene; V was cut back by 3 bases and J by 2 bases. The CDR3 extends over 15 amino acids. The germline V gene encodes CDR1 DFQATT and CDR2 SNEGSKA (reference sequence).

This sequence joins TRBV24-1 and TRBJ2-1; no firm D call. The CDR3 covers 17 residues. V was cut by 4 bases and J by 0 bases, with 15 bases left in between. From germline, CDR1 is KGHDR and CDR2 SFDVKD. The CDR3 region has the DNA TGTGCCACCAGTGACCAGACCTTGTCGAGCTCCTACAATGAGCAGTTCTTC. This codes for CATSDQTLSSSYNEQFF.

The chain employs TRBV5-4 and TRBJ1-4; 8 bases are a match to TRBD1. Germline V lookup: CDR1 SGHNT, CDR2 YYREEE (reference sequence). V was pared by 0 bases and J by 4 bases, with 2 bases of the junction left unmatched. The CDR3 extends over 15 amino acids. CDR3 DNA: TGTGCCAGCAGCTTGGCCACAGGGGGTAATGAAAAACTGTTTTTT. It specifies CASSLATGGNEKLFF.

J is TRBJ2-3 and V is TRBV19; no definite D call. Germline CDR1 is LNHDA and CDR2 is SQIVND (reference sequence). V lost 7 bases to trimming and J lost 1 base, with 12 bases between them. The CDR3 totals 14 residues. The CDR3, as DNA: TGTGCCAGTACCGGTGGGCATCGCACAGATACGCAGTATTTT. It specifies CASTGGHRTDTQYF.

V gene TRBV7-9 combines with J gene TRBJ1-4, with unresolved D. Between the trimmed V and J ends, which lost 2 bases and 8 bases, there was a span of 12 bases. Germline CDR1 reads SEHNR; CDR2 reads FQNEAQ (reference sequence). CDR3 size: 14 residues. The CDR3 sequence is CASSLTGFREKLFF. For the CDR3, the DNA is TGTGCCAGCAGCTTAACTGGGTTTCGGGAAAAACTGTTTTTT.

The CDR3 here is CASGLVGTGFARGEKLFF. The CDR3 nucleotides read TGTGCTAGTGGTTTGGTCGGGACAGGATTTGCCAGGGGCGAAAAACTGTTTTTT. The chain employs TRBV12-5 and TRBJ1-4, with 8 positions matching TRBD1. V shed 0 bases and J 8 bases; nucleotides not matched to a gene: 14. Per germline, CDR1 LGHNT and CDR2 FRNRAP. The CDR3 runs to 18 residues. Full variable domain (missing parts from reference TRBV12-5 and TRBJ1-4): DARVTQTPRHKVTEMGQEVTMRCQPILGHNTVFWYRQTMMQGLELLAYFRNRAPLDDSGMPKDRFSAEMPDATLATLKIQPSEPRDSAVYFCASGLVGTGFARGEKLFFGSGTQLSVL.

The chain carries TRBV5-1 and TRBJ2-5; 9 bases agree with TRBD1. Germline CDR1 is SGHRS and CDR2 is YFSETQ. The CDR3 consists of 16 residues. V trimming: 4 bases; J trimming: 2 bases; junction bases outside the gene matches: 9. This CDR3 is CASSPVGDRAQETQYF. CDR3 nucleotide sequence: TGCGCCAGCAGCCCGGTTGGGGACAGGGCTCAAGAGACCCAGTACTTC.

The chain couples TRBV5-1 to TRBJ2-3; possibly TRBD1 or TRBD2 for D (5 bases each). Trimming took 3 bases from V and 2 from J, leaving 16 bases between them. This CDR3 is 16 amino acids long. From germline, CDR1 is SGHRS and CDR2 YFSETQ. This chain's CDR3 is CASSWGPGPSTDTQYF. CDR3 coding DNA: TGCGCCAGCAGCTGGGGACCCGGGCCCTCCACAGATACGCAGTATTTT.

The chain uses TRBV29-1 and TRBJ2-5, with D perhaps TRBD1 (6 bases). Germline V gene data show CDR1 as SQVTM and CDR2 as ANQGSEA. CDR3 length: 13 residues. V was clipped by 7 bases and J by 5 bases, with 17 bases between them. The CDR3 sequence is CSAGIQGAETQYF. Written as DNA, the CDR3 is TGCAGCGCGGGGATACAGGGCGCGGAGACCCAGTACTTC.

The V and J genes are TRBV28 and TRBJ2-1; TRBD2 matches 7 bases. This CDR3 contains 14 residues. Germline-derived CDR1 and CDR2 are MDHEN and SYDVKM. The J segment lost 9 bases and the V segment lost 7 bases, leaving 12 bases of the junction unmatched. CDR3 amino acids: CASILPHGEGEQFF. DNA for the CDR3: TGTGCCAGCATCCTACCACACGGGGAGGGTGAGCAGTTCTTC.

The sample holds one count of this clone. The V gene is TRBV18, the J gene TRBJ1-5; no firm D call. Germline loops: CDR1 KGHSH, CDR2 LQKENI. The V end was cut by 1 base, the J end by 1 base, with 11 bases between. The CDR3 contains 16 residues. The CDR3 spells CASSPLGGRSNQPQHF. CDR3 nucleotides: TGTGCCAGCTCACCACTCGGCGGGAGGAGCAATCAGCCCCAGCATTTT.